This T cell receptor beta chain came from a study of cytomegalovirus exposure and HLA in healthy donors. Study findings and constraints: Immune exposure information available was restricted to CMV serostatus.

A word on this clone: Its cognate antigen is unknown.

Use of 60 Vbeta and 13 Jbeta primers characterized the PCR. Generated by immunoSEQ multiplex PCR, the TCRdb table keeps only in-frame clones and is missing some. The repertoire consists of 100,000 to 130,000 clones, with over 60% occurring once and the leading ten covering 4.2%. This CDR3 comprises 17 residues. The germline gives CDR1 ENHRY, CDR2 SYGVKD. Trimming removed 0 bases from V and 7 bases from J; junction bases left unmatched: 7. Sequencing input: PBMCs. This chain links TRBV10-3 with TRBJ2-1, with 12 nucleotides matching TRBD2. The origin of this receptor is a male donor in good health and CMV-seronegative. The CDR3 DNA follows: TGTGCCATCAGTGAGTCGAGGGCTAGCGGGAGGGGTAATGAGCAGTTCTTC. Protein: CAISESRASGRGNEQFF.